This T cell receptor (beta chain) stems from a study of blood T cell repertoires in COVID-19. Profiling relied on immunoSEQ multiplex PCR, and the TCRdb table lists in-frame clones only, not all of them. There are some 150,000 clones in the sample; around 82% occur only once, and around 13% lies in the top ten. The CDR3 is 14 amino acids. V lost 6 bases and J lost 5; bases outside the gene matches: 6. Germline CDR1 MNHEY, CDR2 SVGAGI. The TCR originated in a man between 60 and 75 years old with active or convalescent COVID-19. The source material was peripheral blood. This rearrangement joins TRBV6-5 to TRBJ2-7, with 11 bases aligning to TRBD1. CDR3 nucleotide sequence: TGTGCCAGCAGACGGACAGGGGGCATCGACGAGCAGTACTTC. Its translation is CASRRTGGIDEQYF.